This T cell receptor beta chain was retrieved from a study of monozygotic twins with inflammatory bowel disease. Study-level findings and limits: Other individuals had fewer clonotypes in common with IBD patients than with healthy twins, especially with disease activity.

This CDR3 has 12 residues. From germline, CDR1 is SNHLY and CDR2 FYNNEI. Eight separate reactions per sample served to make cDNA. TCRdb reprocessed the 5' RACE reads and stores each CDR3 protein as one record, lacking DNA. Its clone listing holds a few hundred thousand distinct CDR3 sequences. Blood samples of 2.5 ml were drawn from every donor. Comment on this clonotype: As yet, its antigen is unknown.

The receptor was derived from a human donor with ulcerative colitis or Crohn's disease, or a healthy co-twin of an affected twin (not recorded which). The chain combines TRBV2 with TRBJ1-1; TCRdb calls TRBD1, which cannot be checked without DNA. Sequenced sample: blood. CDR3 loop: CASGQRNTEAFF.